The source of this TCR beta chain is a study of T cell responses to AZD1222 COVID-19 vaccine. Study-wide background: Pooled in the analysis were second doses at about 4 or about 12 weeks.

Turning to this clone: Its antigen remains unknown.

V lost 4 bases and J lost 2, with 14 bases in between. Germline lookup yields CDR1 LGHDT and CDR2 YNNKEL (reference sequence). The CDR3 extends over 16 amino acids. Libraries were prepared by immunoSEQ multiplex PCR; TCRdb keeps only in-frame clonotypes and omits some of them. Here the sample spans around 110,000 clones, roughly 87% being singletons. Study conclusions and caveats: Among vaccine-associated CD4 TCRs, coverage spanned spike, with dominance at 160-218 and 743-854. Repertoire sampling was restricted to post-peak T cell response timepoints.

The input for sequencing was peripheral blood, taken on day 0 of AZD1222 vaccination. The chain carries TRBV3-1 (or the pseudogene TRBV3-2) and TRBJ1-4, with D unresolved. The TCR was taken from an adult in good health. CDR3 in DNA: TGTGCCAGCAGCCTCCTATTAGGCCCGACTAATGAAAAACTGTTTTTT. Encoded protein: CASSLLLGPTNEKLFF.